This T cell receptor (beta chain) was sequenced for a study of CD8 T cells in Susac syndrome. Study results and limitations: It was acknowledged in the study that its TCR sequencing and HLA analysis involved a relatively small number of individuals.

V lost 6 bases and J 4 bases, leaving 12 bases between the germline ends. CDR3 size: 12 residues. Germline values: CDR1 SQVTM, CDR2 ANQGSEA. RNA, at roughly 0.5 to 1 ug, was reverse transcribed with random hexamers. TCRdb itself ran the immunoSEQ multiplex PCR reads through MiXCR, one entry per CDR3 protein. Here the sample spans around 300,000 distinct CDR3 sequences, approximately 85% being singletons. Both CD4+ and CD8+ T cells were negatively isolated, and TEMRA cells underwent FACS enrichment. With regard to this clonotype: Its antigen is currently unknown.

The source is a human donor with multiple sclerosis. V gene TRBV29-1 combines with J gene TRBJ1-2; D is unresolved. The source material was CD8+ T cells from PBMCs. DNA of the CDR3: TGCAGCGTAGCTACGGAGGCCTATGGCTACACCTTC. Its protein product is CSVATEAYGYTF.